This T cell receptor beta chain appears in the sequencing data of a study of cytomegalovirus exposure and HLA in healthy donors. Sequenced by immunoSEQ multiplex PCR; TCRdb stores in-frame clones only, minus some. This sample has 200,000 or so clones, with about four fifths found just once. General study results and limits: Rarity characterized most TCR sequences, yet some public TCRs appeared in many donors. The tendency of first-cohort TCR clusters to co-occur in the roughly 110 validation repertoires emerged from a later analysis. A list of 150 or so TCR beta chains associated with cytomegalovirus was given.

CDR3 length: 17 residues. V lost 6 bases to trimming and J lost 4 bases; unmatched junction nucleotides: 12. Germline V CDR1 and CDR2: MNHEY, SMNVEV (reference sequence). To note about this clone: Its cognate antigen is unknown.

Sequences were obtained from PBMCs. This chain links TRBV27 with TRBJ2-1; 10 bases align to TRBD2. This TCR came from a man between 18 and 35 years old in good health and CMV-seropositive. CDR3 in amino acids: CASSARPGLAVYNEQFF. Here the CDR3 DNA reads TGTGCCAGCAGCGCTCGACCCGGACTAGCGGTGTACAATGAGCAGTTCTTC.